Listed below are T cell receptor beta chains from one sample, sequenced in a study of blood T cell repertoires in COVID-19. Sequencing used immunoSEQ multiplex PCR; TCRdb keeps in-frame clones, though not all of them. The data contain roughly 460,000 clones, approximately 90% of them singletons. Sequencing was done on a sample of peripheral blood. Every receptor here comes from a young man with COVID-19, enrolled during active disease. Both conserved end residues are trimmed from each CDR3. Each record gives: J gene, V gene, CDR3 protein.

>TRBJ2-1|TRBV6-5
ASSSEGYLLGEQF
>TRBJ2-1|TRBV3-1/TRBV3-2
ASSGGRDPYNEQF
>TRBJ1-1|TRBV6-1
ASSERLNTEAF
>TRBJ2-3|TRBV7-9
ASSEGLAGVDTQY
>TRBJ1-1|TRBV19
ASSIRGGTEAF
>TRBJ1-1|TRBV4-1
ASSQGQGPNTEAF
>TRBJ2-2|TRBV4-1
ASSQDVTYTGELF
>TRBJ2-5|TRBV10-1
ASSPSGTSSRETQY
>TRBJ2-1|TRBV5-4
ASSLGAGGPGNEQF
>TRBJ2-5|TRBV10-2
ASSTGQGFWETQY
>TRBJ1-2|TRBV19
ASSMTFTADGYT
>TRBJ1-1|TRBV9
ASSVEAGMNTEAF
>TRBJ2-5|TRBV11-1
ASSSSWESQETQY
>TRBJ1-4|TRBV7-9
ASSQDFRGEKLF
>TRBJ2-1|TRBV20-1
SASTSSGSIGEQF
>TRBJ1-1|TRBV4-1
ASSQVVNTEAF
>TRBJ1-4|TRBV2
ASRSLTTNEKLF
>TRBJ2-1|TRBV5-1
ASSLGLAGGISYNEQF
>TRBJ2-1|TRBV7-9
ASSLGGPYNEQF
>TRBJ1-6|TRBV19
ASSLPGVAGAWGSPLH
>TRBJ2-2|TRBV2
ASSVLSQGAGELF
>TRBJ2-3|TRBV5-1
ASSLRGGQADTQY
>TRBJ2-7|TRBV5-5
ASSSQGAYEQY
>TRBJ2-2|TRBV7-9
ASSLASIGELF
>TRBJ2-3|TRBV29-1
SVEDLASQRTDTQY
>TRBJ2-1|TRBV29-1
SVGVRGTTNNEQF
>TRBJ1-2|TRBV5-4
ASSLYSLYGYT
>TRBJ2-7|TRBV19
ASSRSSYEQY
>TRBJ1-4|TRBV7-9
ASSLDREEKLF
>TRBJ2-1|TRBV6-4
ASSSSGGASEQF
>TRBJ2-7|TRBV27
ASGTANSYEQY
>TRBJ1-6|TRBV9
ASSNQGSNSPLH
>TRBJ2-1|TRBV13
ASSLRGARNEQF
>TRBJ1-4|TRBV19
ASSNFATNEKLF
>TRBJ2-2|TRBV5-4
ASSLGGLAGDTGELF
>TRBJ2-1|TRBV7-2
ASSLGWGGNEQF
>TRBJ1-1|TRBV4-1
ASSQVGFTEAF
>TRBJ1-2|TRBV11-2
ASSLGGVFDYGYT
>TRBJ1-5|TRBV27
ASRRTGLNQPQH
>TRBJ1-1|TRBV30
AWKRDRQNTEAF
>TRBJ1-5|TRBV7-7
ASSLGSGFELMDQPQH
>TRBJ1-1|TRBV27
ASTRLANTEAF
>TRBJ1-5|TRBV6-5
ASSKQGPNQPQH
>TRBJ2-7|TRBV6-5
ASSKWTGEYEQY
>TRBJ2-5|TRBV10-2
ASSDLTGWEETQY
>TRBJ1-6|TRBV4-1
ASSQAGLYNSPLH
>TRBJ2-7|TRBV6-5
ASRPTSGRAGEQY
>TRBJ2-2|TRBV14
ASSQRLAGTGELF
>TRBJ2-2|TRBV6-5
ASSWRGDTGELF
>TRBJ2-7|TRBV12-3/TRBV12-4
ASSLAGVIEQY
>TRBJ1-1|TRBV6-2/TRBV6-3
ASSYFQEGTEAF
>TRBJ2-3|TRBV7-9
ASSPGVAGAVTQY
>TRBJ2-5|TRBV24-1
ATSDPGDPQETQY
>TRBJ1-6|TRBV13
ASRDRGYNSPLH
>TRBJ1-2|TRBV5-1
ASSWDGTGGTRGYT
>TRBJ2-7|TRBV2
ASSEGRGLGRYEQY
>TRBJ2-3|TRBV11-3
ASSSPGTADTQY
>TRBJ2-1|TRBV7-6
ASSFSLRSGYNEQF